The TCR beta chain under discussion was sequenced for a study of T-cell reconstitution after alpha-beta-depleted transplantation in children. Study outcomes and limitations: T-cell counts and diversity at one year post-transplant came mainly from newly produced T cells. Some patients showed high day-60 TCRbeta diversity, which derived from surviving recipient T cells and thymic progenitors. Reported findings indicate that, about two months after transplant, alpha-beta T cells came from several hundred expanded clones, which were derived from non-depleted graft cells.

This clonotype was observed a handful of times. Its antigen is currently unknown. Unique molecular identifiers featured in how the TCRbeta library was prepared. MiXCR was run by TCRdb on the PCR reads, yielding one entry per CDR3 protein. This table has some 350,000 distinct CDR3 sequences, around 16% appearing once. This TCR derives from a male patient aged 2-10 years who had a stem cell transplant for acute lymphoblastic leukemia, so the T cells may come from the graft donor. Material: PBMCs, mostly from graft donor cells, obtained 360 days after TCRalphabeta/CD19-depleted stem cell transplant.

CDR3 coding DNA: TGTGCCAGCAGCGCCCAGGACAGGCCTAACACTGAAGCTTTCTTT. Translation: CASSAQDRPNTEAFF. The chain combines TRBV9 with TRBJ1-1; TRBD1 agrees at 7 bases. Per germline, CDR1 SGDLS and CDR2 YYNGEE. CDR3 length: 15 residues. Trimming at V came to 3 bases and at J to 2 bases, leaving 7 bases not matched to a gene.